Below are 18 T cell receptor beta chains sequenced from a single sample in a study of cytomegalovirus exposure and HLA in healthy donors. Primers: 60 Vbeta forward and 13 Jbeta reverse. The method was immunoSEQ multiplex PCR; TCRdb's version includes in-frame clones alone and lacks a portion of them. The profile shows about 94,000 clones, about three fifths of them singletons. The sample taken for sequencing was PBMCs. All receptors come from a man between 25 and 39 years old in good health and CMV-seronegative.

With regard to this clone: The same CDR3 arises from other DNA sequences in this sample as well. The chain carries TRBV4-1 and TRBJ2-5; D unresolved. V gave up 1 base and J gave up 5 bases, with 5 bases separating them. The CDR3 is made up of 12 amino acids. Germline values: CDR1 MGHRA, CDR2 YSYEKL. The CDR3 nucleotides are TGCGCCAGCAGCCAAGTGAGGGAGACCCAGTACTTC. This translates into CASSQVRETQYF.

The chain uses TRBV6-5 and TRBJ2-7, with 9 bases fitting TRBD1. Germline V gives CDR1 MNHEY, CDR2 SVGAGI. This CDR3 is 15 amino acids long. V lost 2 bases to trimming and J lost 3 bases; unmatched junction nucleotides: 5. For the CDR3, the DNA is TGTGCCAGCAGTTACGACGGACAGGGGAGCTACGAGCAGTACTTC. This encodes CASSYDGQGSYEQYF.

The genes are TRBV16 and TRBJ1-6; no firm D call. Germline V gives CDR1 KGHSY, CDR2 FQNENV. The CDR3 runs to 17 residues. V shed 1 base and J shed 0 bases, with 10 bases lying between them. As DNA, the CDR3 is TGTGCCAGCAGCCAATTGACGGGGAGCTCCTATAATTCACCCCTCCACTTT. It codes for CASSQLTGSSYNSPLHF.

The rearrangement joins TRBV11-2 to TRBJ2-2; D unclear. Per the germline V gene, CDR1 is SGHAT and CDR2 is FQNNGV. The length of the CDR3 is 14 residues. V gave up 1 base and J gave up 3 bases, with 6 bases separating them. The CDR3 region is CASSLVRDTGELFF. The CDR3 DNA is TGTGCCAGCAGCTTAGTCCGGGACACCGGGGAGCTGTTTTTT.

The genes are TRBV5-1 and TRBJ2-5; TRBD1 matches at 9 bases. Germline V gene data show CDR1 as SGHRS and CDR2 as YFSETQ. Trimming removed 3 bases from V and 4 bases from J; junction bases left unmatched: 7. The CDR3 is made up of 15 amino acids. The CDR3 DNA reads TGCGCCAGCAGCTCCTTGAACAGGGGGCGAGAGACCCAGTACTTC. It translates to CASSSLNRGRETQYF.

The gene calls are TRBV28 and TRBJ2-1, with a tentative D call TRBD2 (6 bases). In germline, CDR1 is MDHEN, CDR2 SYDVKM. CDR3 size: 16 residues. Trimming shortened V by 4 bases and J by 6 bases, and 19 bases separated the two germline ends. The CDR3: CASSYQGGPGVNEQFF. The CDR3 DNA is TGTGCCAGCAGTTACCAAGGAGGGCCAGGCGTCAATGAGCAGTTCTTC.

The sample holds a few counts of this clone. V usage is TRBV13 and J usage is TRBJ1-2; TRBD1 matches 7 bases. The V gene end was trimmed by 6 bases and the J gene end by 5 bases; junction bases not matched to a gene: 3. This CDR3 spans 12 amino acids. Looked up from germline, CDR1 is PRHDT and CDR2 is FYEKMQ (reference sequence). The CDR3: CASRRDSYGYTF. The DNA for the CDR3 is TGTGCCAGCAGGCGGGACAGTTATGGCTACACCTTC.

The gene calls are TRBV18 and TRBJ2-5; possible D gene TRBD2, 6 bases. Trimming removed 0 bases from V and 0 bases from J, with 11 bases in between. From germline, CDR1 is KGHSH and CDR2 LQKENI. The CDR3 runs to 16 residues. The CDR3 protein is CASSPPGGADQETQYF. The CDR3 DNA is TGTGCCAGCTCACCACCGGGAGGAGCCGACCAAGAGACCCAGTACTTC.

The sample holds one count of this clone. V usage is TRBV18 and J usage is TRBJ2-7; 9 bases match TRBD1. Germline trimming cut 3 bases from V and 3 bases from J; bases unmatched to any gene: 3. This CDR3 has 14 residues. Germline-derived CDR1 and CDR2 are KGHSH and LQKENI. The CDR3 loop reads CASSPDRGFYEQYF. The CDR3 DNA reads as TGTGCCAGCTCACCCGACAGGGGGTTCTACGAGCAGTACTTC.

This clone was found a few times. V gene TRBV6-6 combines with J gene TRBJ2-7, with 7 positions matching TRBD2. The CDR3 spans 14 residues. Germline V gene data show CDR1 as MNHNY and CDR2 as SVGAGI (reference sequence). The V segment lost 1 base and the J segment 6 bases; nucleotides outside the gene matches: 6. CDR3 in DNA: TGTGCCAGCAGTTACTACGATTCGGGGGGCGAGCAGTACTTC. It codes for CASSYYDSGGEQYF.

The rearrangement links TRBV19 to TRBJ2-1, with TRBD2 matching 8 bases. This CDR3 comprises 17 residues. J lost 0 bases, V lost 3 bases, and 7 bases had no gene match. Germline CDR1 is LNHDA and CDR2 is SQIVND (reference sequence). The DNA of the CDR3 is TGTGCCAGTAGTATGGTGGCGGGGGGATACTCCTACAATGAGCAGTTCTTC. Translating gives CASSMVAGGYSYNEQFF.

Note on this clone: Different DNA sequences within this sample yield the same CDR3. The genes are TRBV5-1 and TRBJ1-4; 7 bases agree with TRBD1. Germline trimming cut 7 bases from V and 3 bases from J; bases unmatched to any gene: 3. From germline, CDR1 is SGHRS and CDR2 YFSETQ. This CDR3 is built from 13 residues. CDR3 sequence: CASSGQSNEKLFF. The CDR3 DNA is TGCGCCAGCTCGGGACAGTCTAATGAAAAACTGTTTTTT.

The V and J genes are TRBV10-2 and TRBJ1-1; a weak D match, TRBD1 (6 bases). There are 13 residues in the CDR3. V was cut by 6 bases and J by 1 base, with 9 bases left in between. Germline V gene lookup returns CDR1 WSHSY and CDR2 SAAADI. CDR3 DNA: TGCGCCAGCAGGGGGGGGCCGAACACTGAAGCTTTCTTT. Its translation is CASRGGPNTEAFF.

The chain employs TRBV25-1 and TRBJ1-5; TRBD1 matches 8 bases. The J segment lost 3 bases and the V segment lost 6 bases, leaving 4 bases of the junction unmatched. Germline lookup yields CDR1 MGHDK and CDR2 SYGVNS. The CDR3 has 14 residues. The CDR3 coding sequence is TGTGCCAGCAGAGGACAGGGCGACAATCAGCCCCAGCATTTT. Translation: CASRGQGDNQPQHF.

As for this clone: An end of the junction does not agree with germline; a read error may underlie this. The rearrangement uses TRBV7-9 and TRBJ1-2; the match to TRBD1 covers 10 bases. Germline V gene data show CDR1 as SEHNR and CDR2 as FQNEAQ (reference sequence). CDR3 size: 17 residues. CDR3 amino acids: CSSSLNRDRGGNYGYTF. In nucleotides, the CDR3 is TGTTCCAGCAGCTTAAATAGGGACAGGGGAGGCAACTATGGCTACACCTTC. Combining the CDR3 with reference TRBV7-9 and TRBJ1-2 gives the whole variable domain DTGVSQNPRHKITKRGQNVTFRCDPISEHNRLYWYRQTLGQGPEFLTYFQNEAQLEKSRLLSDRFSAERPKGSFSTLEIQRTEQGDSAMYLCSSSLNRDRGGNYGYTFGSGTRLTVV.

This clone has just a few counts. V is TRBV5-6 and J is TRBJ1-1; TRBD1 might be the D (6 bases). The germline V and J ends were trimmed by 6 bases and 5 bases, with 8 bases remaining between them. Germline V gives CDR1 SGHDT, CDR2 YYEEEE. This CDR3 contains 11 residues. The CDR3 sequence: CASTRGTEAFF. The CDR3 nucleotides are TGTGCCAGCACTAGGGGGACTGAAGCTTTCTTT.

The CDR3 protein is CASSRYGTGDTEAFF. In DNA, the CDR3 is TGTGCCAGCAGCCGTTACGGTACAGGGGACACTGAAGCTTTCTTT. The chain has TRBV7-8 and TRBJ1-1; 7 bases fit TRBD1. Germline assignment: CDR1 SGHVS and CDR2 FQNEAQ. The junction had 9 bases not matched to a gene; V was cut back by 5 bases and J by 3 bases. The CDR3 is 15 amino acids.

The rearrangement uses TRBV6-5 and TRBJ2-3; 7 bases agree with TRBD2. Germline values: CDR1 MNHEY, CDR2 SVGAGI. J gave up 2 bases and V 6 bases, and 5 bases lay outside the gene matches. This CDR3 is built from 14 residues. CDR3 bases: TGTGCCAGCAGATCTAGCGGTTCCACAGATACGCAGTATTTT. It yields the protein CASRSSGSTDTQYF.